Following are 22 T cell receptor beta chains from one sample sequenced in a study of T cells after yellow fever vaccination. TCRdb reprocessed the 5' RACE reads via MiXCR and lists one record per CDR3 protein. The data show over 250,000 distinct CDR3 sequences, about 5.2% seen once. The sample consisted of CD4+ T cells sorted from PBMCs, taken on the day of the yellow fever booster vaccination. These receptors were obtained from a man younger than 35 who received the YFV17D yellow fever vaccine.

This clonotype was observed many times. J is TRBJ1-5 and V is TRBV9, with D perhaps matching TRBD1 (5 bases). The V and J ends lost 0 bases and 0 bases respectively, with 13 bases between them. The germline CDR1 and CDR2 sequences are SGDLS and YYNGEE. The CDR3 runs 17 residues. CDR3 coding DNA: TGTGCCAGCAGCGTAGGAGCAGGGACCGCTAGCAATCAGCCCCAGCATTTT. It specifies CASSVGAGTASNQPQHF.

This clonotype has at least ten counts. The CDR3 coding sequence is TGTGCCAGCAGCCCGGCCGAGGGATCCGGGGAGCTGTTTTTT. Protein sequence: CASSPAEGSGELFF. The V gene is TRBV7-9, the J gene TRBJ2-2, with D maybe TRBD2 (5 bases). The CDR3 covers 14 residues. V lost 5 bases to trimming and J lost 6 bases, with 13 bases between them. Germline V gives CDR1 SEHNR, CDR2 FQNEAQ (reference sequence).

This clonotype appeared many times. V and J are TRBV25-1 and TRBJ2-3, with TRBD2 matching 13 bases. Per the germline V gene, CDR1 is MGHDK and CDR2 is SYGVNS. Unmatched junction bases numbered 1, after V lost 5 bases and J lost 2 bases. The CDR3 is 15 amino acids. CDR3 nucleotides: TGTGCCAGCAGTACTAGCGGGGGGGCCACAGATACGCAGTATTTT. This translates into CASSTSGGATDTQYF.

The chain carries TRBV7-9 and TRBJ2-7, with 10 bases that match TRBD2. This CDR3 is 17 amino acids long. Germline V gene data show CDR1 as SEHNR and CDR2 as FQNEAQ (reference sequence). J lost 3 bases, V lost 4 bases, and 12 bases had no gene match. CDR3: CASSSPKTGLADYEQYF. CDR3 nucleotide sequence: TGTGCCAGCAGCTCCCCCAAAACAGGACTAGCGGACTACGAGCAGTACTTC.

This clonotype was recorded a few times. The J gene is TRBJ1-1, the V gene TRBV20-1; 8 bases map to TRBD1. This CDR3 is 13 amino acids long. Looked up from germline, CDR1 is DFQATT and CDR2 is SNEGSKA (reference sequence). Germline trimming cut 3 bases from V and 7 bases from J; bases unmatched to any gene: 7. CDR3 amino acids: CSARQGAQGEAFF. The CDR3 DNA is TGCAGTGCTAGGCAGGGGGCGCAAGGTGAAGCTTTCTTT.

V is TRBV4-2 and J is TRBJ1-5, with 10 bases identical to TRBD1. CDR1 is LGHNA, CDR2 YNFKEQ, per germline. Losses at the gene ends were 4 bases for V and 2 bases for J; bases not matched to a gene: 5. The CDR3 extends over 16 amino acids. The CDR3, as DNA: TGTGCCAGCAGCCCCTCGGACAGGGGGGGCAATCAGCCCCAGCATTTT. Translating gives CASSPSDRGGNQPQHF.

The rearrangement links TRBV11-1 to TRBJ2-5, with 13 bases fitting TRBD2. Germline loops: CDR1 SGHAT, CDR2 FQDESV (reference sequence). J gave up 2 bases and V 0 bases, and 12 bases lay outside the gene matches. The length of the CDR3 is 20 residues. In nucleotides, the CDR3 is TGTGCCAGCAGCTTAGCGGGCCCACTCGGACTAGCGGGGGCTCAAGAGACCCAGTACTTC. Residues: CASSLAGPLGLAGAQETQYF.

In this sample, this clonotype turned up many times. V and J are TRBV10-3 and TRBJ2-1; D may correspond to TRBD1 or TRBD2 (6 bases each). The CDR3 sequence is 14 residues long. Germline V gene sequence: CDR1 ENHRY, CDR2 SYGVKD. Trimming took off 11 bases at V and 6 bases at J, with 20 bases between the two ends. The CDR3 bases are TGTGCCTCTCTGGGGGGCGGGTCGGTCAATGAGCAGTTCTTC. It is translated as CASLGGGSVNEQFF.

This clonotype was picked up a small number of times. This CDR3 reads CASRSGRYLNTEAFF. The CDR3 nucleotides read TGTGCCAGCAGGTCCGGGAGGTACCTAAACACTGAAGCTTTCTTT. This chain connects TRBV12-3 or TRBV12-4 to TRBJ1-1; no definite D call. V lost 6 bases to trimming and J lost 2 bases, with 16 bases between them. The CDR3 totals 15 residues.

This clonotype has only a few counts. This chain uses TRBV12-3 or TRBV12-4 with TRBJ2-1; the D gene is possibly TRBD1 (6 bases). This CDR3 comprises 16 residues. V was shortened by 3 bases and J by 7 bases, with 19 bases between the two germline ends. The CDR3 DNA reads as TGTGCCAGCAGTTTCCGGCCCCTGACAGGTTTAAATGAGCAGTTCTTC. It codes for CASSFRPLTGLNEQFF.

V gene TRBV4-2 combines with J gene TRBJ2-1, with 9 bases fitting TRBD1. Germline CDR1 is LGHNA and CDR2 is YNFKEQ. CDR3 size: 15 residues. V dropped 2 bases and J dropped 8; count of bases not matched to a gene: 7. For the CDR3, the DNA is TGTGCCAGCAGCCAAAACAGGGGGCGCGGGGATGAGCAGTTCTTC. Translation: CASSQNRGRGDEQFF.

This chain links TRBV20-1 with TRBJ1-3; D is undetermined. The CDR3 has 13 residues. The V and J ends lost 2 bases and 3 bases respectively, with 8 bases between them. In germline, CDR1 is DFQATT, CDR2 SNEGSKA (reference sequence). CDR3 sequence: CSARLAGGNTIYF. CDR3 coding DNA: TGCAGTGCTAGATTAGCCGGTGGAAACACCATATATTTT.

This chain uses TRBV20-1 with TRBJ2-1; 15 bases line up with TRBD2. Per germline, CDR1 DFQATT and CDR2 SNEGSKA (reference sequence). The CDR3 is 16 amino acids. Trimming cost V 5 bases and J 7 bases; bases outside gene matches: 9. CDR3: CSAPGLAGGPRNEQFF. In nucleotides, the CDR3 is TGCAGTGCTCCTGGACTAGCGGGGGGGCCAAGGAATGAGCAGTTCTTC.

The chain joins TRBV6-2 or TRBV6-3 to TRBJ2-5; 9 bases are a match to TRBD2. After removal of 2 bases from V and 5 bases from J, the junction contained 3 bases not matched to a gene. The CDR3 consists of 14 residues. Germline V CDR1 and CDR2: MNHEY, SVGEGT. The CDR3 here is CASSYAGGPETQYF. Here the CDR3 DNA reads TGTGCCAGCAGTTACGCGGGGGGGCCGGAGACCCAGTACTTC.

This clonotype showed up just a few times. This chain connects TRBV11-2 to TRBJ1-6, with 7 bases that match TRBD1. The junction had 16 bases not matched to a gene; V was cut back by 4 bases and J by 7 bases. Germline V CDR1 and CDR2: SGHAT, FQNNGV. CDR3 length equals 18 residues. The CDR3 DNA sequence: TGTGCCAGCAGCTCCCTAAAGGGCAGGGGGGTGTTCAATTCACCCCTCCACTTT. Amino acid sequence: CASSSLKGRGVFNSPLHF. Using reference TRBV11-2 and TRBJ1-6 for the parts outside the CDR3, the full variable domain is EAGVAQSPRYKIIEKRQSVAFWCNPISGHATLYWYQQILGQGPKLLIQFQNNGVVDDSQLPKDRFSAERLKGVDSTLKIQPAKLEDSAVYLCASSSLKGRGVFNSPLHFGNGTRLTVT.

This clonotype came up many times. The gene calls are TRBV7-9 and TRBJ2-2; D possibly matches TRBD1 or TRBD2 (5 bases each). CDR1 is SEHNR, CDR2 FQNEAQ, per germline (reference sequence). Trimming took off 0 bases at V and 6 bases at J, with 11 bases between the two ends. The CDR3 covers 15 residues. The CDR3 spells CASSLARGAAGELFF. The CDR3 region has the DNA TGTGCCAGCAGCTTAGCTCGGGGCGCGGCCGGGGAGCTGTTTTTT.

V gene TRBV6-2 or TRBV6-3 combines with J gene TRBJ1-6; D gene ambiguous. Trimming left V 5 bases short and J 10 bases short, with 15 bases between. Germline V gene sequence: CDR1 MNHEY, CDR2 SVGEGT. The length of the CDR3 is 14 residues. DNA for the CDR3: TGTGCCAGCAGTAGAGGGAGGCTGAGCTCACCCCTCCACTTT. Its protein is CASSRGRLSSPLHF.

This clonotype was counted a few times. The chain is built from TRBV5-6 and TRBJ1-1; D uncertain. Deletions cut 1 base from V and 0 bases from J, with 4 bases between. Germline values: CDR1 SGHDT, CDR2 YYEEEE. This CDR3 region has 13 residues. CDR3 coding DNA: TGTGCCAGCAGCTTGAAGTTGAACACTGAAGCTTTCTTT. It codes for CASSLKLNTEAFF.

This clonotype was seen only a few times. The CDR3 DNA reads TGCAGTGCTGCCCCCGGGGGGAACACTGAAGCTTTCTTT. Protein: CSAAPGGNTEAFF. This chain uses TRBV20-1 with TRBJ1-1; TRBD1 might be the D (5 bases). V lost 5 bases, J lost 1 base, and 11 bases lay in between. Looked up from germline, CDR1 is DFQATT and CDR2 is SNEGSKA (reference sequence). This CDR3 comprises 13 residues.

This clonotype was counted only a few times. The chain joins TRBV18 to TRBJ2-1; possibly TRBD1 for D (6 bases). With 10 bases removed from V and 3 bases from J, the gap between germline ends came to 16 bases. This CDR3 region has 14 residues. Germline lookup yields CDR1 KGHSH and CDR2 LQKENI. The CDR3 coding sequence is TGTGCCACGGGTCGACAGGCCAACTACAATGAGCAGTTCTTC. Translated: CATGRQANYNEQFF.

This clonotype was seen a handful of times. The V call is TRBV6-5, the J call TRBJ2-5; 8 nucleotides match TRBD2. After removal of 0 bases from V and 3 bases from J, the junction contained 3 bases not matched to a gene. The CDR3 extends over 15 amino acids. Germline lookup yields CDR1 MNHEY and CDR2 SVGAGI. CDR3 amino acids: CASSYSMRGEETQYF. CDR3 DNA: TGTGCCAGCAGTTACTCAATGCGGGGGGAAGAGACCCAGTACTTC.

A few counts support this clonotype. The V call is TRBV4-1, the J call TRBJ2-6, with a possible D match to TRBD2 (6 bases). The V end was cut by 6 bases, the J end by 0 bases, with 9 bases between. Germline V gene lookup returns CDR1 MGHRA and CDR2 YSYEKL. This CDR3 spans 15 amino acids. Here the CDR3 reads CASRPGSSGANVLTF. CDR3 nucleotide sequence: TGCGCCAGCAGACCCGGGAGCTCTGGGGCCAACGTCCTGACTTTC.